This T cell receptor (beta chain) appears in the sequencing data of a study of blood T cell repertoires in COVID-19. Data came from immunoSEQ multiplex PCR; TCRdb stores just in-frame clones and leaves some out. In the table there are about 170,000 clones, more than 85% of which are singletons. Sample: peripheral blood. This receptor was taken from a woman older than 75 in a cohort sampled during active or convalescent COVID-19.

The CDR3 loop reads CASSWTGNGYTF. CDR3 nucleotide sequence: TGTGCCAGCAGTTGGACAGGGAATGGCTACACCTTC. The chain uses TRBV6-2 or TRBV6-3 and TRBJ1-2; the match to TRBD1 covers 8 bases. With V trimmed by 4 bases and J by 6 bases, 1 base remained unmatched. Germline V gene sequence: CDR1 MNHEY, CDR2 SVGEGT. CDR3 length: 12 amino acids.